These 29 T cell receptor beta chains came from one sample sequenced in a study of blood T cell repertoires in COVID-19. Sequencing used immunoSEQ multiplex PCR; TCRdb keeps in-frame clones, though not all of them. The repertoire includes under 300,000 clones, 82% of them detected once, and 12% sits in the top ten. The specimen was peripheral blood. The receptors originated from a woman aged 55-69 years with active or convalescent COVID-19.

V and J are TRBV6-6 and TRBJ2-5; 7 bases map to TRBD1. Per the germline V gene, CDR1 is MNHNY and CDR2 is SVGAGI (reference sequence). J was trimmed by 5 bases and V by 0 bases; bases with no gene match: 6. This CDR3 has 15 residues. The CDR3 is CASSYSTGAWETQYF. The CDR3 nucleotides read TGTGCCAGCAGTTACTCAACAGGGGCATGGGAGACCCAGTACTTC.

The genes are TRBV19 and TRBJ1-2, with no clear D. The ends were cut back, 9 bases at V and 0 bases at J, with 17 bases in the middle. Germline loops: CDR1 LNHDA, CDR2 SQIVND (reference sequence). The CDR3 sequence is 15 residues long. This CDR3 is CASRAPGLANYGYTF. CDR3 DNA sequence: TGTGCCAGCCGTGCCCCAGGCTTAGCTAACTATGGCTACACCTTC.

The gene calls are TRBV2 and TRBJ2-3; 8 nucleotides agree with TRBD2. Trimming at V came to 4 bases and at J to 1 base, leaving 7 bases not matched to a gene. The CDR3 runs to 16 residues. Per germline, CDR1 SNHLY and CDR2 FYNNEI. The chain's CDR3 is CASSVPSGGGTDTQYF. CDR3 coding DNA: TGTGCCAGCAGTGTCCCATCGGGGGGGGGCACAGATACGCAGTATTTT.

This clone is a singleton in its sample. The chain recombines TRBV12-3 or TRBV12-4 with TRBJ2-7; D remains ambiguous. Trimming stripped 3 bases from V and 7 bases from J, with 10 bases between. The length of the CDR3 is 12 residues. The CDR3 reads CASSFVPVEQYF. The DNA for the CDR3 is TGTGCCAGCAGTTTCGTCCCCGTTGAGCAGTACTTC.

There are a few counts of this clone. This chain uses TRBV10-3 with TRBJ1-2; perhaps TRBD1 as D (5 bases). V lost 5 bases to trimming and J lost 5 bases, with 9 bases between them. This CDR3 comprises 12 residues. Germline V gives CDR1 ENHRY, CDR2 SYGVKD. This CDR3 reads CAISQDSYGYTF. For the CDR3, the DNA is TGTGCCATCAGTCAAGACAGTTATGGCTACACCTTC.

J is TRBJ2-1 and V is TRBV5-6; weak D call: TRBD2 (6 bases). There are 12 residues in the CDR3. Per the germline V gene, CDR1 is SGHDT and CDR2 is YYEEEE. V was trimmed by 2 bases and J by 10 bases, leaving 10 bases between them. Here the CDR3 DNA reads TGTGCCAGCAGCTTACAAGGACTAGAGCAGTTCTTC. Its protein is CASSLQGLEQFF.

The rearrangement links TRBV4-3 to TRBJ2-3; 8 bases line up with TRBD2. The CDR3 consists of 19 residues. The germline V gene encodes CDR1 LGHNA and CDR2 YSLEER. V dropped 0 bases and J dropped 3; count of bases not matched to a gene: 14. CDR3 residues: CASSQDLARGALWTDTQYF. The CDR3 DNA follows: TGCGCCAGCAGCCAAGATTTGGCGCGGGGGGCCCTTTGGACAGATACGCAGTATTTT.

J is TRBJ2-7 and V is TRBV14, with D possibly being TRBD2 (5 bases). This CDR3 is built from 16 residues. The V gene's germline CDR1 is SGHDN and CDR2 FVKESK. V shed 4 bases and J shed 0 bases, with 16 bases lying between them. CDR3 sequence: CASSRAARAVSYEQYF. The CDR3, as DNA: TGTGCCAGCAGCCGAGCAGCCAGAGCGGTCTCCTACGAGCAGTACTTC.

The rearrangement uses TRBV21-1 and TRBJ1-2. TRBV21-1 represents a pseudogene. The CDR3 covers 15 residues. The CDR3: CASSKDGGTNYGYTF. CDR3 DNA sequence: TGTGCCAGCAGCAAAGATGGGGGGACTAACTATGGCTACACCTTC.

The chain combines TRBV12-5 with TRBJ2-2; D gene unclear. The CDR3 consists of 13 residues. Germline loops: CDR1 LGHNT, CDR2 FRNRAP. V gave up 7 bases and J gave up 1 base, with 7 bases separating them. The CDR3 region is CASERENTGELFF. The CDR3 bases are TGTGCTAGTGAAAGAGAGAACACCGGGGAGCTGTTTTTT.

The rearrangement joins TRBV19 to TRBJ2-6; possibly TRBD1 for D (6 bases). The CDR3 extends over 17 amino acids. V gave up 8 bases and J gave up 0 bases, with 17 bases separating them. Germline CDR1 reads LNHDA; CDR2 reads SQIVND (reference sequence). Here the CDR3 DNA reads TGTGCCAGTTCTGAGGCAGGGGTGACCTCTGGGGCCAACGTCCTGACTTTC. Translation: CASSEAGVTSGANVLTF.

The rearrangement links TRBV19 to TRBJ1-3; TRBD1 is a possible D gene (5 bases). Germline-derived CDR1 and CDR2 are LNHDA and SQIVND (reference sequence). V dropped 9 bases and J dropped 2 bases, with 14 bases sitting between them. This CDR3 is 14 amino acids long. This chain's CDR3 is CASQQVWAGNTIYF. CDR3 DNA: TGTGCCAGCCAACAGGTCTGGGCTGGAAACACCATATATTTT.

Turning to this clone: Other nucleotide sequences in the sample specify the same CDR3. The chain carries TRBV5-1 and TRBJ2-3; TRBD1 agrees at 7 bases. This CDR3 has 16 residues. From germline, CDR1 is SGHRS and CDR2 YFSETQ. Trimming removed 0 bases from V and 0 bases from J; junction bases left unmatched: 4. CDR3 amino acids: CASSLAGQVSTDTQYF. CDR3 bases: TGCGCCAGCAGCTTGGCCGGACAGGTTAGCACAGATACGCAGTATTTT. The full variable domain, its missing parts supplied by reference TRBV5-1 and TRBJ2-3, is KAGVTQTPRYLIKTRGQQVTLSCSPISGHRSVSWYQQTPGQGLQFLFEYFSETQRNKGNFPGRFSGRQFSNSRSEMNVSTLELGDSALYLCASSLAGQVSTDTQYFGPGTRLTVL.

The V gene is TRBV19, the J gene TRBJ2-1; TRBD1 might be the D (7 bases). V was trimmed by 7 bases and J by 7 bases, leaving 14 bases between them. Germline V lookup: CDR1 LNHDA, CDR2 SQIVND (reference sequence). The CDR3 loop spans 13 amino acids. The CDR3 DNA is TGTGCCAGTACCTTGCAGGGGGGAAATGAGCAGTTCTTC. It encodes CASTLQGGNEQFF.

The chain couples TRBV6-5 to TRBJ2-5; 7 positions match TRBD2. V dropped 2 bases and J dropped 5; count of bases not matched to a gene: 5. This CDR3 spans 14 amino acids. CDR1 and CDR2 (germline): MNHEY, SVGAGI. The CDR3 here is CASSYGGVRETQYF. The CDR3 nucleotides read TGTGCCAGCAGTTACGGGGGGGTTCGGGAGACCCAGTACTTC.

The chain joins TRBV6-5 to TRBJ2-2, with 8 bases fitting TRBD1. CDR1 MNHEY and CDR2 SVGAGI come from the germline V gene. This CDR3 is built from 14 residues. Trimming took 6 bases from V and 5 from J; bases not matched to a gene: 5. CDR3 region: CASSRTGWTGELFF. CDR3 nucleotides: TGTGCCAGCAGCCGGACAGGGTGGACCGGGGAGCTGTTTTTT.

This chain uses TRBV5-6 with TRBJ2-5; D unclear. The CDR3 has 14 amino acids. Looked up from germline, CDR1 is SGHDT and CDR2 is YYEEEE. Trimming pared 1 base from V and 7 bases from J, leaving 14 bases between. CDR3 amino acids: CASSLSLSGGTQYF. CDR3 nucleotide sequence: TGTGCCAGCAGCTTGTCTCTGAGTGGCGGGACCCAGTACTTC.

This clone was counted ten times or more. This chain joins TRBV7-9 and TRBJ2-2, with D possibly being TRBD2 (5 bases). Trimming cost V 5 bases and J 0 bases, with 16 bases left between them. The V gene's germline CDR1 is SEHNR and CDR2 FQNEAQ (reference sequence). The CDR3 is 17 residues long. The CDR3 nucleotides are TGTGCCAGCAGCCCTACCCGGGCGGGTTCGAACACCGGGGAGCTGTTTTTT. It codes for CASSPTRAGSNTGELFF.

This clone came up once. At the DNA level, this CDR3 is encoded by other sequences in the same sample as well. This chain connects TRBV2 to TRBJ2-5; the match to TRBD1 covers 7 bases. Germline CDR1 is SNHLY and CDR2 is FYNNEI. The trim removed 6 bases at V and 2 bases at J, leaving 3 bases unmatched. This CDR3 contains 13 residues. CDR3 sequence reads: CASSVDRQETQYF. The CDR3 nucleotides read TGTGCCAGCAGCGTGGACAGGCAAGAGACCCAGTACTTC. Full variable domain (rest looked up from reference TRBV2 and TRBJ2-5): EPEVTQTPSHQVTQMGQEVILRCVPISNHLYFYWYRQILGQKVEFLVSFYNNEISEKSEIFDDQFSVERPDGSNFTLKIRSTKLEDSAMYFCASSVDRQETQYFGPGTRLLVL.

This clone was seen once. CDR3 protein: CAWSPRRGVRGYTF. In DNA form, the CDR3 reads TGTGCCTGGAGTCCTCGCAGGGGCGTGAGGGGCTACACCTTC. This chain joins TRBV30 and TRBJ1-2, with D perhaps TRBD1 (6 bases). Germline CDR1 and CDR2: GTSNPN and SVGIG (reference sequence). The germline V and J ends were trimmed by 2 bases and 8 bases, with 18 bases remaining between them. There are 14 residues in the CDR3.

The CDR3, as DNA: TGCGCCAGCAGCCCACAGGGGGGAAATGAAAAACTGTTTTTT. It translates to CASSPQGGNEKLFF. The chain links TRBV5-1 to TRBJ1-4; 8 positions agree with TRBD1. V gave up 4 bases and J gave up 5 bases; unmatched junction bases: 4. The germline V gene has CDR1 SGHRS and CDR2 YFSETQ. The CDR3 has 14 residues.

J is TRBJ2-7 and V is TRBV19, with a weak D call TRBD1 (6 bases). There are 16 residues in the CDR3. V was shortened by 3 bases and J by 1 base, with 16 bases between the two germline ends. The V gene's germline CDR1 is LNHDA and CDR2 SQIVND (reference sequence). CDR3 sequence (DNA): TGTGCCAGTAGTATGGGAAACAACAGGGTGTCCTACGAGCAGTACTTC. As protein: CASSMGNNRVSYEQYF.

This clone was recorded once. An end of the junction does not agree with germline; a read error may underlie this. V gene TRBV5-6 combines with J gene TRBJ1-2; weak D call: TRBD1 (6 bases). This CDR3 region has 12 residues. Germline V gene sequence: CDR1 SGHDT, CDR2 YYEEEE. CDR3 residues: CVSSLQGDGYTF. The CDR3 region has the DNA TGTGTCAGCAGCCTACAGGGAGATGGCTACACCTTC.

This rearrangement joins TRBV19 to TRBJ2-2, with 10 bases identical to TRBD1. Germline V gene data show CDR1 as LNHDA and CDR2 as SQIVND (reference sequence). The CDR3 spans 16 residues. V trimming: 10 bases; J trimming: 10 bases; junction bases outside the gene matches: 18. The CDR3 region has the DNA TGTGCCACCCGGGACGCGGGGACAGGGGCGCCGGAGGAGCTGTTTTTT. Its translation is CATRDAGTGAPEELFF.

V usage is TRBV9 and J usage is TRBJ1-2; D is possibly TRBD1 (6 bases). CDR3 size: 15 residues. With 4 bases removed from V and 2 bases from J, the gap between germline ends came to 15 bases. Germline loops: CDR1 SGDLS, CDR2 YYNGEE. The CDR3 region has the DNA TGTGCCAGCAGCCGACAGGACCAGGGGAACTATGGCTACACCTTC. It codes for CASSRQDQGNYGYTF.

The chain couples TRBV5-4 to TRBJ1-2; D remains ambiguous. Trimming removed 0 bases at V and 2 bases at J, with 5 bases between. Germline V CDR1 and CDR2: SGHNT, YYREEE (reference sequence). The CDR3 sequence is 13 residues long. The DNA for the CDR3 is TGTGCCAGCAGCTTGGGTAGAAACTATGGCTACACCTTC. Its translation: CASSLGRNYGYTF.

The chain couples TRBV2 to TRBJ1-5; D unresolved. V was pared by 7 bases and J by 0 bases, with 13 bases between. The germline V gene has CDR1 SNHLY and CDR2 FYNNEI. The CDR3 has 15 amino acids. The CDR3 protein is CASNRGEYSNQPQHF. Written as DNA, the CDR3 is TGTGCCAGCAACCGGGGAGAGTATAGCAATCAGCCCCAGCATTTT.

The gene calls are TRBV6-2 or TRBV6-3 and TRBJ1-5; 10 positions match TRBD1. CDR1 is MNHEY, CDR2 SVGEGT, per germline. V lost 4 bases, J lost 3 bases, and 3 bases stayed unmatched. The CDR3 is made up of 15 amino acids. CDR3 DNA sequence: TGTGCCAGCAGTTCCCGACAGGGGGCCAATCAGCCCCAGCATTTT. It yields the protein CASSSRQGANQPQHF.

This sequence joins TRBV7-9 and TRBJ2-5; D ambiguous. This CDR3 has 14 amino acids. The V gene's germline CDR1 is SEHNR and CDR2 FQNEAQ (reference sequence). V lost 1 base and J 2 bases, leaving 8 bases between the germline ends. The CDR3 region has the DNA TGTGCCAGCAGCTTAGATTTAGTACAAGAGACCCAGTACTTC. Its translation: CASSLDLVQETQYF. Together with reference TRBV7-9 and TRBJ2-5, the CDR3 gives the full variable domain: DTGVSQNPRHKITKRGQNVTFRCDPISEHNRLYWYRQTLGQGPEFLTYFQNEAQLEKSRLLSDRFSAERPKGSFSTLEIQRTEQGDSAMYLCASSLDLVQETQYFGPGTRLLVL.